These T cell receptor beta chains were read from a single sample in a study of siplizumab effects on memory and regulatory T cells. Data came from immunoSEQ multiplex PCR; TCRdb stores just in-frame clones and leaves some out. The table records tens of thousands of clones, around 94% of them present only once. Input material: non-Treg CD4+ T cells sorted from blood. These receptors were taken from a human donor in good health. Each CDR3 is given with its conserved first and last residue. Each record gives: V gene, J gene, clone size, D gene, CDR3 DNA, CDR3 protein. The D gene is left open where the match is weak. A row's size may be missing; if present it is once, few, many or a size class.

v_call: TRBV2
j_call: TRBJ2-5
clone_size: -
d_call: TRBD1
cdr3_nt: TGTGCCAGCAGTAAAGACAGGGTCGGGGAGACCCAGTACTTC
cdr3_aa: CASSKDRVGETQYF

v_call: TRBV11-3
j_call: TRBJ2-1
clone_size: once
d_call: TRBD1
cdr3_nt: TGTGCCAGCAGCTTAGAGACCGGGACAGGGGAGGTGGATGAGCAGTTCTTC
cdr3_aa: CASSLETGTGEVDEQFF

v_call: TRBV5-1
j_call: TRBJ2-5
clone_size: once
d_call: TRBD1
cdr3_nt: TGCGCCAGCAGCTTGGGGGACAGGGGAGAGACCCAGTACTTC
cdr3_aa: CASSLGDRGETQYF

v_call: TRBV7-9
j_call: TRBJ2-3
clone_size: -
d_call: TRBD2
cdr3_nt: TGTGCCAGCAGCTTCGGCGGGAGCGCAGATACGCAGTATTTT
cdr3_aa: CASSFGGSADTQYF

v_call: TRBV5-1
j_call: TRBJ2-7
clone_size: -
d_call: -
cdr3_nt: TGCGCCAGCAGCTTGCAGGGGAACGAGCAGTACTTC
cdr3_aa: CASSLQGNEQYF

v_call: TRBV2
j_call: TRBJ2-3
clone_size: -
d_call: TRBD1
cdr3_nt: TGTGCCAGCGTGAGACAGGGCGGCACAGATACGCAGTATTTT
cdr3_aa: CASVRQGGTDTQYF

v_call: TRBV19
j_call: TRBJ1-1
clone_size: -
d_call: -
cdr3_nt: TGTGCCAGTACCCTTGTGACTATGAACACTGAAGCTTTCTTT
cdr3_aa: CASTLVTMNTEAFF

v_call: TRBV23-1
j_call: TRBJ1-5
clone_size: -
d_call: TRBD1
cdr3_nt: TGCGCCAGCAGTGCACGACAGGGTGACAATCAGCCCCAGCATTTT
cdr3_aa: CASSARQGDNQPQHF

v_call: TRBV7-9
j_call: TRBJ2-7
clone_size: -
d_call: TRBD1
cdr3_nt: TGTGCCAGCAGCTTCGGGACAGGCTACGAGCAGTACTTC
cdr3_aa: CASSFGTGYEQYF

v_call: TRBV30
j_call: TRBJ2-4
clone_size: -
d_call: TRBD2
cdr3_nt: TGTGCCTGGAGTTCCCTAGCGGGAAAAAACATTCAGTACTTC
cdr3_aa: CAWSSLAGKNIQYF